The present entry profiles one T cell receptor beta chain with its context. These data come from a study of blood T cells in healthy people across ages. The authors ran a second PCR of about 6 to 12 cycles using a sample-barcoded 5' primer and a J-beta primer mix. MiXCR, run by TCRdb on the 5' RACE reads, gives a single entry per CDR3 protein. Among over 1.5 million distinct CDR3 sequences listed, roughly 49% were seen once. This CDR3 is 15 amino acids long. V lost 1 base to trimming and J lost 5 bases; unmatched junction nucleotides: 5. The germline V gene encodes CDR1 SGDLS and CDR2 YYNGEE. This clonotype originated in a woman aged 40 to 50 in good health. Sequencing was done on a sample of blood. The J gene is TRBJ2-1, the V gene TRBV9, with TRBD2 matching 8 bases. The CDR3 region is CASSVTAGANNEQFF. The CDR3, as DNA: TGTGCCAGCAGCGTAACAGCGGGGGCTAACAATGAGCAGTTCTTC.